The present T cell receptor beta chain was sequenced within a study of radiation and T cells in renal cell carcinoma (TCRdb year 2020). For context, the study as a whole: Samples came from a clinical trial, in which primary renal cell carcinomas received 15 Gy stereotactic body radiation therapy followed by nephrectomy 4 weeks later. In total, approximately 53 samples underwent TCR beta sequencing: 25 or so tumors plus 27 peripheral blood samples. In the roughly 54 samples combined, 4,016,671 unique CDR3 nucleotide sequences were found, encoding roughly 3,000,000 unique CDR3 amino acid sequences.

Results the study describes overall, beyond this receptor: The single-armed trial design could not address effects of radiation dose or scheduling on the TCR repertoire. Top tumor clonotypes rose in blood from baseline to 2 weeks post-radiation, then contracted by 4 weeks, suggesting transient expansion of tumor-resident clones. Because pretreatment tumor biopsies were not available, the baseline intratumoral presence of clonotypes could not be determined. Blood repertoire dynamics were not followed beyond 4 weeks after treatment.

Worth noting for this clone: It lacks a known antigen. No much larger clonotype is one base removed from it; base qualities were not supplied.

Following the manufacturer's recommendations, the immunoSEQ kit was used to generate TCR beta libraries from genomic DNA. To prepare libraries, a first multiplex PCR with proprietary primers was run, followed by a second PCR that added unique barcodes, and a bead cleanup was done after each round. Each sample batch included a kit-provided positive control reaction and a negative control reaction. The final libraries were assessed on an Agilent 4200 TapeStation D1000 ScreenTape, pooled by volume, and quantified by qPCR. Sequencing was performed on an Illumina NextSeq500 with a MidOutput 150-cycle cartridge, and 156 Read1 and 15 Index1 cycles were run with kit custom primers. The pooled library was loaded at around 1.1 pM with roughly 19% PhiX control spiked in. Per the original workflow: Vendor-processed data were analyzed in R, with a clonotype defined as all T cells sharing the same CDR3 nucleotide sequence. For clone abundance analyses, frequencies were normalized to the 10,000 most abundant clones per sample. Public T cell clones, which averaged fewer than five per sample, were removed prior to analysis. Tumor-enriched and baseline blood-enriched clonotypes were defined by at least a 32-fold difference in abundance between compartments. A beta-binomial differential abundance model was applied to find clonotypes that expanded or contracted between blood time points. Similarity between tumor and blood repertoires was quantified using the Baroni-Urbani and Buser coefficient, and groups were compared with two-tailed Wilcoxon tests in R. Not all clones reach the TCRdb copy of this immuneACCESS table, which keeps in-frame sequences only. Checked studies attribute under half of the gap to unresolved V genes and leave the rest unexplained. V and J calls and clone size are those listed in that table; D and trimming were worked out from the DNA. This sample comprises about 130,000 clones, about four fifths of them detected only once. The ten most abundant clones make up 5.8% of the sample.

The time point label on this specimen signifies: blood 2 weeks post-SBRT. In light of the paper, this sample's treatment or condition label describes: 15 Gy SBRT to primary tumor, nephrectomy 4 weeks later. Serial peripheral blood from radiation-treated patients was sampled at baseline, 2 weeks and 4 weeks after SBRT to track tumor-enriched clonotypes. Renal cell carcinoma with clear cell pathology was present in all patients. The QIAamp DNA Blood Mini Kit (Qiagen) was used to prepare genomic DNA for TCR sequencing. Samples were included in the analyses only if all quality control checks were passed. The sequences come from blood, collected from a patient whose treatment included radiotherapy and nephrectomy. This sequence was found in a man aged 45-65 years with renal cell carcinoma.

The CDR3 is CASSTASGWSSYEQYF. The nucleotides are TGTGCCAGTAGTACCGCTAGCGGGTGGAGCTCCTACGAGCAGTACTTC. Here the chain combines TRBV19 and TRBJ2-7; a stretch of 8 junction bases matches TRBD2. From V the trimming removes 4 bases and from J it removes 0 bases, while the gene matches leave 8 bases of the junction unaccounted for. From the cysteine through the phenylalanine, the CDR3 covers 16 amino acids. Only the CDR3 part of the read is kept: 48 bases, read in frame from the first base. CDR1 and CDR2 are drawn from the germline V gene (reference sequence): LNHDA, SQIVND.